This T cell receptor (beta chain) is drawn from a study of shared clonotypes between healthy human individuals. Measured with immunoSEQ multiplex PCR; TCRdb has only the in-frame clones, and not every one. The sample holds millions of clones, roughly 94% seen once. CDR3 length equals 12 residues. Germline V CDR1 and CDR2: MNHEY, SVGAGI. V lost 7 bases, J lost 6 bases, and 12 bases lay in between. The sample comprised naive CD4+ T cells sorted from blood. The sample's subset: CD45RA+ positively selected. The chain is built from TRBV6-5 and TRBJ1-1; the D is unclear. This sequence was found in a man aged 18-30 years in good health. CDR3 region: CASTGPNSEAFF. CDR3 nucleotides: TGTGCCAGCACCGGGCCAAACTCTGAAGCTTTCTTT.